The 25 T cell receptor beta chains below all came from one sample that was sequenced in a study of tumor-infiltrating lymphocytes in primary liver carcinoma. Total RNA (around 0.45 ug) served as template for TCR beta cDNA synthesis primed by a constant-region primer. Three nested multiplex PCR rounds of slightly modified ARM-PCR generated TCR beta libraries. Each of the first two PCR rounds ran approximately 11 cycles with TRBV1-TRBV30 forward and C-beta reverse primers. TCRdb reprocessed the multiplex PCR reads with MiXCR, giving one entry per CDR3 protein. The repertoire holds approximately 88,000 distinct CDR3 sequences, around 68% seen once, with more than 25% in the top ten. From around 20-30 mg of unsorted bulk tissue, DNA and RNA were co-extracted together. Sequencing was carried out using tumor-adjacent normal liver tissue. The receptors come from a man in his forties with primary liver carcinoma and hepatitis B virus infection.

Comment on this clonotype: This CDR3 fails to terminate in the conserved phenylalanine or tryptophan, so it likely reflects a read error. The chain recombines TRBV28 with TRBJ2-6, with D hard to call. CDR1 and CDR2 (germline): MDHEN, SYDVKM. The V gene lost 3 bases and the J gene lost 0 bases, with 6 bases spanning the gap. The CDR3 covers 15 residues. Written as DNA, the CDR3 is TGTGCCAGCAGTTTGGGTGGCTCTGGGGCCAACGTCCTGACTTCC. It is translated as CASSLGGSGANVLTS.

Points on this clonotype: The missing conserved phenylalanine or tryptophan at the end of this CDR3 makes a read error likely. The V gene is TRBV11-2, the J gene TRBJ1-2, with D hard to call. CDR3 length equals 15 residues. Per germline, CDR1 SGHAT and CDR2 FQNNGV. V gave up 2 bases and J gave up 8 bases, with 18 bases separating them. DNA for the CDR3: TGTGCCAGCAGCTTATATCTGGAGTCCCTCTCAGGCTACACCTGC. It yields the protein CASSLYLESLSGYTC.

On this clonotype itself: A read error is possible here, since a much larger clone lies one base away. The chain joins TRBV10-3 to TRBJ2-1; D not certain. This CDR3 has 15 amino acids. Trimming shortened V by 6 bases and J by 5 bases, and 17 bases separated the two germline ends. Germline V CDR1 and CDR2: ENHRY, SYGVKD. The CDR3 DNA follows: TGTGCCATCAGCCGTGGGCTAACGGAAAACAATGAGCAGTTCTTC. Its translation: CAISRGLTENNEQFF.

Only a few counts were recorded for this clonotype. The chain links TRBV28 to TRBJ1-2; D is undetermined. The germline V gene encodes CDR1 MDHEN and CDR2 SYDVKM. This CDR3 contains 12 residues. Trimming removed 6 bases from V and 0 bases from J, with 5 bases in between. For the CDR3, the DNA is TGTGCCAGCAGCAGCACTAACTATGGCTACACCTTC. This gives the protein CASSSTNYGYTF.

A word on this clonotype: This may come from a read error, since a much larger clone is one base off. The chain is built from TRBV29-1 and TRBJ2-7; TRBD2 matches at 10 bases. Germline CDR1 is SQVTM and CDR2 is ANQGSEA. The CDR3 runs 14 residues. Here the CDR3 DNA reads TGCAGCATTGAATTGGGACTAGCGACCGACGAGCAGTACTTC. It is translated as CSIELGLATDEQYF.

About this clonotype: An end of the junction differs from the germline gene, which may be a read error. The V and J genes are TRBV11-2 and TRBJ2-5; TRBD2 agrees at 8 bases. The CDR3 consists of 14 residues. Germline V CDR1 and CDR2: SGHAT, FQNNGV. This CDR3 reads CASTPTGGRETQCF. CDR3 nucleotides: TGTGCCAGCACCCCTACGGGGGGGAGGGAGACCCAGTGCTTC.

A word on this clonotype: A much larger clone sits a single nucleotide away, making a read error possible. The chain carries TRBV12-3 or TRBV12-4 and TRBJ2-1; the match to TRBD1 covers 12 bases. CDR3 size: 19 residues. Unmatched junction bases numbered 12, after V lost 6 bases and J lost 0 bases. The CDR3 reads CASSSPGQGALYSYNEQFF. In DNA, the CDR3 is TGTGCCAGCAGCTCGCCGGGACAGGGGGCCCTTTACTCCTACAATGAGCAGTTCTTC.

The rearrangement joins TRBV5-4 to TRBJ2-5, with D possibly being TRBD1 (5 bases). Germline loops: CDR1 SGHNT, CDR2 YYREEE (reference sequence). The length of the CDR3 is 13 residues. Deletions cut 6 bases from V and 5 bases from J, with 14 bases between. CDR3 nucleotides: TGTGCCAGCATGAACAGGCCCGATGAGACCCAGTACTTC. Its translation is CASMNRPDETQYF.

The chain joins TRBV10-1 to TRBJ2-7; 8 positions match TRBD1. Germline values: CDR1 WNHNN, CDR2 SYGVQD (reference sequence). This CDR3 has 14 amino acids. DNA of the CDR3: TGCATCAGCAGTGGGACAGGCGCCTCCTACGAGCAGTACTTC. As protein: CISSGTGASYEQYF.

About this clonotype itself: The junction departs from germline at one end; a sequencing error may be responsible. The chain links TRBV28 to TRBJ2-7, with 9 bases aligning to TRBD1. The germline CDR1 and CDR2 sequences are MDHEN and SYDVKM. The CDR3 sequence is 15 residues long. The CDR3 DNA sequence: TGTACCAGCAGTACTAACCGGGACAGGGCCTACGAGCAGTACTTC. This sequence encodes CTSSTNRDRAYEQYF.

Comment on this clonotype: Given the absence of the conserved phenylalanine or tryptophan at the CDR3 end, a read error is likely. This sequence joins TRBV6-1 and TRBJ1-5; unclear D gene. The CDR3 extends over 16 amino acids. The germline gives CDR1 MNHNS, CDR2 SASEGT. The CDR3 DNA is TGTGCCAGCACTGAAACTACACCTGATAGCAATCAGCCCCAGCATCTT. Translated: CASTETTPDSNQPQHL.

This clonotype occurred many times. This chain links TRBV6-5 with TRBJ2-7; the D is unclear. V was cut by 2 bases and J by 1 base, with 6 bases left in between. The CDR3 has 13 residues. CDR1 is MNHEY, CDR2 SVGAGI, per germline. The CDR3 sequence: CASSYRLSYEQYF. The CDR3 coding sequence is TGTGCCAGCAGTTACAGACTTTCCTACGAGCAGTACTTC.

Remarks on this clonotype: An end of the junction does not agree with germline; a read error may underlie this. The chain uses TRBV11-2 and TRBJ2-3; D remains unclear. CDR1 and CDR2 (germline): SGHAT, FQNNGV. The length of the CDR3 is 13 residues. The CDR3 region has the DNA TGTGTCAGTAGAAAACCCGGGTCGGATATGCAGTATTTT. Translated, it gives CVSRKPGSDMQYF.

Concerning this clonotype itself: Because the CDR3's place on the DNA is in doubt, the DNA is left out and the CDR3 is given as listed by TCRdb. The CDR3 protein is CASSFGIGAEHYF. The chain is built from TRBV12-3 or TRBV12-4 and TRBJ2-7; the tabulated D call, TRBD1, remains unverified against the DNA. The CDR3 has 13 amino acids, counting both end residues.

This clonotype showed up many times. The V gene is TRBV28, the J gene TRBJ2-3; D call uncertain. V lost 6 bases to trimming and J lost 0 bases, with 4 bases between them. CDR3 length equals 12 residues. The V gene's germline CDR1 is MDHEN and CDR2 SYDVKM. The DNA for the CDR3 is TGTGCCAGCAGCCTTAGCACAGATACGCAGTATTTT. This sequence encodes CASSLSTDTQYF.

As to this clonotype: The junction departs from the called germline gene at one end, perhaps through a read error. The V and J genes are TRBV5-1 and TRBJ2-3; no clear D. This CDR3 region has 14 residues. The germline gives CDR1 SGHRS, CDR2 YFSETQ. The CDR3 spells CASSLVLGGDTHCF. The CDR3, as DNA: TGCGCCAGCAGCTTGGTCCTAGGCGGAGATACGCATTGTTTT.

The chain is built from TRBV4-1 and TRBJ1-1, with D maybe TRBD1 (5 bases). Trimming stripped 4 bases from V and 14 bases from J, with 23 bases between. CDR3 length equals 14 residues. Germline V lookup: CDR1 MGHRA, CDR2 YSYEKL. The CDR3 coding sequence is TGCGCCAGCAGCCCTCAAGCGGGGGGAACTGAAACCTTCTTT. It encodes CASSPQAGGTETFF.

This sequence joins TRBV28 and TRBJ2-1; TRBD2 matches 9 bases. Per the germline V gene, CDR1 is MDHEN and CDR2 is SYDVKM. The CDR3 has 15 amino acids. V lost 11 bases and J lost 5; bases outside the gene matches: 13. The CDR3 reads CAGILAGVGHNEQFF. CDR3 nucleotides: TGTGCCGGCATCTTAGCGGGAGTGGGTCACAATGAGCAGTTCTTC.

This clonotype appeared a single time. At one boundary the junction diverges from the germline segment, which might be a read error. For the CDR3, the DNA is TGTGCCGGCAGTCCGTCCATAGGGGCTGGGGAGACCCAGTACTTC. This encodes CAGSPSIGAGETQYF. The rearrangement links TRBV11-2 to TRBJ2-5, with D possibly TRBD1 on 5 matching bases. This CDR3 comprises 15 residues. The germline gives CDR1 SGHAT, CDR2 FQNNGV.

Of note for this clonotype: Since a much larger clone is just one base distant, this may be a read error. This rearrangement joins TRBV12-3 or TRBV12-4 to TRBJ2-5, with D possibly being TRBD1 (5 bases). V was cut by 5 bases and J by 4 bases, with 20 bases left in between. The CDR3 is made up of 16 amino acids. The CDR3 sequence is CASSMDIPLARETQYF. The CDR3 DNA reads TGTGCCAGCAGTATGGACATCCCCCTCGCAAGAGAGACCCAGTACTTC.

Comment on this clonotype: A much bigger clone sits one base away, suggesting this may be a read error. CDR3 nucleotides: TGTGCCAGCAGTTGGGGGTCGAGGCAGCCCCAGTATTTT. Translation gives CASSWGSRQPQYF. V gene TRBV6-2 or TRBV6-3 combines with J gene TRBJ1-5, with D perhaps given as TRBD1 or TRBD2 (5 bases each). Judging by the DNA end, TRBJ2-3 fits better; the J call may be wrong. The CDR3 loop spans 13 amino acids. Per germline, CDR1 MNHEY and CDR2 SVGEGT.

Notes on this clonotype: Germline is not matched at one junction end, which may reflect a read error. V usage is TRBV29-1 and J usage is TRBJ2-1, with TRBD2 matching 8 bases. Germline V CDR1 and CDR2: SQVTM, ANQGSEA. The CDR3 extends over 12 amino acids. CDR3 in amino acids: CSLELAGIEHFF. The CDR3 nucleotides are TGCAGCCTTGAGTTAGCGGGAATTGAGCACTTCTTC.

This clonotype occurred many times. DNA of the CDR3: TGTGCCAGCAGTACAGACAGGGGAGACACTGAAGCTTTCTTT. Translated, it gives CASSTDRGDTEAFF. V gene TRBV5-6 combines with J gene TRBJ1-1, with 8 bases identical to TRBD1. This CDR3 spans 14 amino acids. With 5 bases clipped from V and 3 bases from J, the junction kept 6 bases outside the gene matches. Per the germline V gene, CDR1 is SGHDT and CDR2 is YYEEEE.

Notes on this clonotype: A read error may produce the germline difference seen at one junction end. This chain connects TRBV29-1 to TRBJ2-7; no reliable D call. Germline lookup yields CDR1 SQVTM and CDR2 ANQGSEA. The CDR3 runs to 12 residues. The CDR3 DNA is TGCAGCGCTACCTTAGATTTTGACCCCAAGTATTTC. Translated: CSATLDFDPKYF.

CDR3 loop: CAIEVSGAQETQYF. For the CDR3, the DNA is TGTGCCATCGAGGTTAGTGGGGCCCAAGAGACCCAGTACTTC. The chain links TRBV6-1 to TRBJ2-5; weak D call: TRBD1 (5 bases). The germline gives CDR1 MNHNS, CDR2 SASEGT. The CDR3 contains 14 residues. Trimming left V 10 bases short and J 1 base short, with 16 bases between.